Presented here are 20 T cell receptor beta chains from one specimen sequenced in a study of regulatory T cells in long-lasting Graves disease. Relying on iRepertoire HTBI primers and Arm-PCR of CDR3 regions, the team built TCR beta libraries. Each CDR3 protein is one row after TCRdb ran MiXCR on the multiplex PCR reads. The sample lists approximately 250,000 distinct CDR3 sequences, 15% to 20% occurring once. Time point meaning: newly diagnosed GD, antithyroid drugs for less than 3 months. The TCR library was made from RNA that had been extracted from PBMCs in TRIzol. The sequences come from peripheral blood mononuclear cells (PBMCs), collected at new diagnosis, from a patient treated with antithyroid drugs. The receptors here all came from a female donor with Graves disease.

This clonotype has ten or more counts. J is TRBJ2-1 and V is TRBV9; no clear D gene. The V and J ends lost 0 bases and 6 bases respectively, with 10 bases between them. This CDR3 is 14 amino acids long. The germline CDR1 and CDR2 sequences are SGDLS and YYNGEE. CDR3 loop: CASSVAAMSNEQFF. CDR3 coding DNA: TGTGCCAGCAGCGTAGCAGCAATGAGCAATGAGCAGTTCTTC.

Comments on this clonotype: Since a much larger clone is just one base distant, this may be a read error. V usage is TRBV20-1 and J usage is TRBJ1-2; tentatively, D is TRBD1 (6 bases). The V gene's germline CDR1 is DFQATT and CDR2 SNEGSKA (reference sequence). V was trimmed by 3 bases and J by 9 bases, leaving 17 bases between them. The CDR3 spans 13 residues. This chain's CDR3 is CSASLIGGISYTF. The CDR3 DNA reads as TGCAGTGCTAGCTTAATAGGGGGAATCAGCTACACCTTC.

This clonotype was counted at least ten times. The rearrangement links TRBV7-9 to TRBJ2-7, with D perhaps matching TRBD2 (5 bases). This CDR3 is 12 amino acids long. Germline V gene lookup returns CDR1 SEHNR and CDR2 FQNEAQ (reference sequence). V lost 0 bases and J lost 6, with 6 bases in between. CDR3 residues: CASSLAGSEQYF. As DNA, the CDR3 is TGTGCCAGCAGCTTAGCGGGGAGCGAGCAGTACTTC.

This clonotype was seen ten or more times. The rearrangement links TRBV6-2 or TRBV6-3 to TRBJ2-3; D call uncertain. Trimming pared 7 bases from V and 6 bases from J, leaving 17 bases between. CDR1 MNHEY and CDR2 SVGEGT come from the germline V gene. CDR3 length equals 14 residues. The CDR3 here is CASISGPIVDTQYF. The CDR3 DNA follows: TGTGCCAGCATCTCGGGTCCAATTGTCGATACGCAGTATTTT.

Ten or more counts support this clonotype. CDR3 sequence: CASSQGRYMNTEAFF. The CDR3 nucleotides are TGTGCCAGCAGCCAAGGGCGTTACATGAACACTGAAGCTTTCTTT. This chain links TRBV14 with TRBJ1-1; D is undetermined. Per germline, CDR1 SGHDN and CDR2 FVKESK. The V and J ends lost 1 base and 0 bases respectively, with 9 bases between them. This CDR3 comprises 15 residues.

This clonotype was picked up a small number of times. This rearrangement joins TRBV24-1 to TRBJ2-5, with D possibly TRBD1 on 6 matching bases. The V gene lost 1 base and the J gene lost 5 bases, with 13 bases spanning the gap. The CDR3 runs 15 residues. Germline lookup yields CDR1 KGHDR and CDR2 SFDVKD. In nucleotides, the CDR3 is TGTGCCACCAGTGATTTTTTGACAGGTCGGGAGACCCAGTACTTC. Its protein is CATSDFLTGRETQYF.

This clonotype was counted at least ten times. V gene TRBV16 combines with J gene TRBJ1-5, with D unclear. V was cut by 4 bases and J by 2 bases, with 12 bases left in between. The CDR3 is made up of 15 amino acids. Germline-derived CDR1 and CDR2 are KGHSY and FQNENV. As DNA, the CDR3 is TGTGCCAGCAGCCTCCGTGGGGTCGGCAATCAGCCCCAGCATTTT. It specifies CASSLRGVGNQPQHF.

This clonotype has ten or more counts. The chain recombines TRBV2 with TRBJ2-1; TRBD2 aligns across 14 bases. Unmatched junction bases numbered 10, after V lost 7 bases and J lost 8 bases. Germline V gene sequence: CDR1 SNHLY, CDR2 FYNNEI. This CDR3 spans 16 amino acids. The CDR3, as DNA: TGTGCCAGCACAAGACTAGCGGGAGGGCCGATCGATGAGCAGTTCTTC. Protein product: CASTRLAGGPIDEQFF.

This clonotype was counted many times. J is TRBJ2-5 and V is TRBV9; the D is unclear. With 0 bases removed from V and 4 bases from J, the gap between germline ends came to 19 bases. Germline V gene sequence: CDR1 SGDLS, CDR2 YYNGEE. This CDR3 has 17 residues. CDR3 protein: CASSVGAESGSRETQYF. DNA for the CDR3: TGTGCCAGCAGCGTAGGGGCAGAGAGTGGCTCACGAGAGACCCAGTACTTC.

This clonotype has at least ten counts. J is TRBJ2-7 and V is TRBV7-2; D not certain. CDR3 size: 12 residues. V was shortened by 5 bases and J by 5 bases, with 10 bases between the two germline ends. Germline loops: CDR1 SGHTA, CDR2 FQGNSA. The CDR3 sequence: CASSPTLDEQYF. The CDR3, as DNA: TGTGCCAGCAGCCCGACGTTAGACGAGCAGTACTTC.

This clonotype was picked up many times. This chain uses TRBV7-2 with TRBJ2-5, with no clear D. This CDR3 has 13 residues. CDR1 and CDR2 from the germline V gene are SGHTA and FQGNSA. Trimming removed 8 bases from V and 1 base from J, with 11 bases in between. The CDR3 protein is CASSPRFQETQYF. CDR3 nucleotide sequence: TGTGCCAGCTCCCCCCGATTCCAAGAGACCCAGTACTTC.

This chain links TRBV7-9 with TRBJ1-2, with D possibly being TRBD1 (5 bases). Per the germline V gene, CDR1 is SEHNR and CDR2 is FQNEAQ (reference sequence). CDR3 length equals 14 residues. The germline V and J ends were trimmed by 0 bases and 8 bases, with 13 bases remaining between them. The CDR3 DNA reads TGTGCCAGCAGCTTAGCCCCCGAGCAGGGAGGCTACACCTTC. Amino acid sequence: CASSLAPEQGGYTF. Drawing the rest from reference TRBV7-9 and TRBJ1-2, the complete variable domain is DTGVSQNPRHKITKRGQNVTFRCDPISEHNRLYWYRQTLGQGPEFLTYFQNEAQLEKSRLLSDRFSAERPKGSFSTLEIQRTEQGDSAMYLCASSLAPEQGGYTFGSGTRLTVV.

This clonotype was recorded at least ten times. As DNA, the CDR3 is TGTGCCAGTAAAGGGCAGAGCGGGGAGCTGTTTTTT. It encodes CASKGQSGELFF. The rearrangement links TRBV19 to TRBJ2-2; D ambiguous. This CDR3 has 12 amino acids. Trimming removed 7 bases from V and 7 bases from J, with 10 bases in between. Germline CDR1 and CDR2: LNHDA and SQIVND (reference sequence).

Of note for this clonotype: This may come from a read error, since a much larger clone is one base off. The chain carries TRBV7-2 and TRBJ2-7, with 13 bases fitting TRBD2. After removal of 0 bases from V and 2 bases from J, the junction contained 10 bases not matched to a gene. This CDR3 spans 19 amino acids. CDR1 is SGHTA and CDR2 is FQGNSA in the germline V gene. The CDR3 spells CASSLARGTGLAGAYEQYF. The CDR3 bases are TGTGCCAGCAGCTTAGCGAGGGGAACCGGACTAGCGGGAGCCTACGAGCAGTACTTC.

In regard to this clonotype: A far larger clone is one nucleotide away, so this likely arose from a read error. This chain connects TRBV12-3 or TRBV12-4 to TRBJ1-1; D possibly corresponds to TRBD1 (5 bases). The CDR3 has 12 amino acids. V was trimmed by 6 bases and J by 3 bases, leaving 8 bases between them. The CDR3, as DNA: TGTGCCAGCAGGGGGACCCACACTGAAGCTTTCTTT. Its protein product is CASRGTHTEAFF.

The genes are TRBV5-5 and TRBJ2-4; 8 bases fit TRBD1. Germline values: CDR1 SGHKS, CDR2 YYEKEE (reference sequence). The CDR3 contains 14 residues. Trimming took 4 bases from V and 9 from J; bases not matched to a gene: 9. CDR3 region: CASSPYLTGGIQYF. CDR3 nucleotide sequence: TGTGCCAGCAGCCCATACCTAACAGGGGGCATTCAGTACTTC.

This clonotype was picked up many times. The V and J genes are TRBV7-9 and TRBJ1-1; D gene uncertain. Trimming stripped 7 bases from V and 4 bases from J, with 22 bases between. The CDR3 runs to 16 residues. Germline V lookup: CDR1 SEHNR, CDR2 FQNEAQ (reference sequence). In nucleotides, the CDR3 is TGTGCCAGCACCATCTTATCCCCTCGGTCGGGCACTGAAGCTTTCTTT. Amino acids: CASTILSPRSGTEAFF. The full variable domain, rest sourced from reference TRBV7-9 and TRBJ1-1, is DTGVSQNPRHKITKRGQNVTFRCDPISEHNRLYWYRQTLGQGPEFLTYFQNEAQLEKSRLLSDRFSAERPKGSFSTLEIQRTEQGDSAMYLCASTILSPRSGTEAFFGQGTRLTVV.

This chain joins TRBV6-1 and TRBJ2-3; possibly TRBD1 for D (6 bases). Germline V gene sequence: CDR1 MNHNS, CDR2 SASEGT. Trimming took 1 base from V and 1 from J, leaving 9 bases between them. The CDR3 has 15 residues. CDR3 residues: CASSEGGGGTDTQYF. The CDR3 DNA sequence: TGTGCCAGCAGTGAAGGAGGGGGAGGCACAGATACGCAGTATTTT.

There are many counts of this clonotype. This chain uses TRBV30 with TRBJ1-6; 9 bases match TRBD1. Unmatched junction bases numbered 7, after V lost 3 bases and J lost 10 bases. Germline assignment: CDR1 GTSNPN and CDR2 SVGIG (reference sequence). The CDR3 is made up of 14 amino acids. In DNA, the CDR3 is TGTGCCTGGAGCACGGGACAGGGTCGATCACCCCTCCACTTT. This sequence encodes CAWSTGQGRSPLHF.

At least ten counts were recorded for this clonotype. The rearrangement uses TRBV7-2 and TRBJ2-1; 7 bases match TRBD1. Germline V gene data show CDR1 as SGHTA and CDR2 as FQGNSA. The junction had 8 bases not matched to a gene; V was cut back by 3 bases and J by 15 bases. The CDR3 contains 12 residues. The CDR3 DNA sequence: TGTGCCAGCAGCTTCCCTACAGGGGTTGCGTTCTTC. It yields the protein CASSFPTGVAFF.